Following are 22 T cell receptor beta chains from one sample sequenced in a study of blood T cells in healthy people across ages. Through a sample-barcoded 5' primer and a J-beta primer mix, a second PCR was run for 7 to 11 cycles. TCRdb processed the 5' RACE reads anew with MiXCR; each CDR3 protein has one entry. The table records roughly 1,300,000 distinct CDR3 sequences, 55% to 75% of them present only once. The sample taken for sequencing was blood. The receptor set was obtained from a man between 18 and 35 years old in good health.

This clonotype came up a few times. This chain links TRBV20-1 with TRBJ2-7; D might be TRBD1 (5 bases). Per germline, CDR1 DFQATT and CDR2 SNEGSKA (reference sequence). The CDR3 is 13 amino acids. The CDR3 bases are TGCAGCGCCAGGGTCCTTTCATCCTACGAGCAGTACTTC. Translation gives CSARVLSSYEQYF.

V is TRBV2 and J is TRBJ2-7; D not certain. TRBJ2-5 matches the DNA end more closely, so the J call is doubtful. The CDR3 is made up of 14 amino acids. Germline CDR1 reads SNHLY; CDR2 reads FYNNEI. CDR3 bases: TGTGCCAGCAGAGACATCACCCTCTGGGAGACCCAGTACTTC. This translates into CASRDITLWETQYF.

V usage is TRBV28 and J usage is TRBJ2-7; tentatively, D is TRBD2 (5 bases). The CDR3 runs 13 residues. The germline gives CDR1 MDHEN, CDR2 SYDVKM. The V end lost 6 bases, the J end lost 2 bases, and 11 bases lay between the germline ends. The CDR3: CASRDSLPYEQYF. DNA of the CDR3: TGTGCCAGCAGGGACTCATTACCCTACGAGCAGTACTTC.

The chain has TRBV7-9 and TRBJ1-2; TRBD1 might be the D (6 bases). Per the germline V gene, CDR1 is SEHNR and CDR2 is FQNEAQ (reference sequence). This CDR3 contains 14 residues. Trimming shortened V by 5 bases and J by 4 bases, and 14 bases separated the two germline ends. CDR3 residues: CASSPPSRGYGYTF. The CDR3 region has the DNA TGTGCCAGCAGCCCCCCCAGCAGGGGCTATGGCTACACCTTC.

This chain connects TRBV2 to TRBJ2-5; D remains unclear. Trimming stripped 3 bases from V and 8 bases from J, with 22 bases between. The germline V gene encodes CDR1 SNHLY and CDR2 FYNNEI. The CDR3 spans 16 residues. The CDR3 DNA reads as TGTGCCAGCAGTGATTTGGTCAAATCGGCGATCCACACCCAGTACTTC. Encoded protein: CASSDLVKSAIHTQYF.

This chain links TRBV4-2 with TRBJ2-5, with D possibly being TRBD2 (5 bases). Germline V lookup: CDR1 LGHNA, CDR2 YNFKEQ. Deletions cut 0 bases from V and 5 bases from J, with 10 bases between. CDR3 length equals 14 residues. This chain's CDR3 is CASSQELVIETQYF. The CDR3 DNA follows: TGTGCCAGCAGCCAAGAACTAGTTATCGAGACCCAGTACTTC.

About this clonotype itself: Relative to the germline gene, one junction end is altered; a read error may explain this. This chain joins TRBV10-3 and TRBJ2-4; D may be TRBD1 (5 bases). Germline V gene data show CDR1 as ENHRY and CDR2 as SYGVKD. This CDR3 has 13 amino acids. CDR3 DNA: TGCGCCATCAGTGTGGGGCACTCCTACGTGCAGTACTTC. Translating gives CAISVGHSYVQYF.

The CDR3 region has the DNA TGTGCTAGTGGTTTGGGAACAGGCGAGCAGTACTTC. Translating it yields CASGLGTGEQYF. V usage is TRBV12-5 and J usage is TRBJ2-4; D is perhaps TRBD1 (5 bases). The DNA end favors TRBJ2-7, so the J call may be wrong. CDR1 LGHNT and CDR2 FRNRAP come from the germline V gene. This CDR3 region has 12 residues.

The chain combines TRBV27 with TRBJ1-4; tentative D call: TRBD1 (6 bases). The CDR3 has 14 amino acids. Germline V gene lookup returns CDR1 MNHEY and CDR2 SMNVEV (reference sequence). Trimming took 5 bases from V and 5 from J, leaving 12 bases between them. The CDR3 sequence: CASSKDRSNEKLFF. DNA of the CDR3: TGTGCCAGCAGTAAGGACAGATCGAATGAAAAACTGTTTTTT.

CDR3 DNA: TGTGCCAGCAGCTTCGGTAGCGGGATCTTTGAGCAGTACTTC. As protein: CASSFGSGIFEQYF. V gene TRBV7-9 combines with J gene TRBJ2-5, with 8 bases identical to TRBD2. CDR1 is SEHNR and CDR2 is FQNEAQ in the germline V gene (reference sequence). The CDR3 sequence is 14 residues long. V lost 3 bases and J lost 11; bases outside the gene matches: 11.

V gene TRBV20-1 combines with J gene TRBJ2-5, with 7 bases lining up with TRBD2. This CDR3 region has 14 residues. CDR1 DFQATT and CDR2 SNEGSKA come from the germline V gene (reference sequence). V gave up 4 bases and J gave up 2 bases; unmatched junction bases: 7. The CDR3 sequence: CSATPGRGQETQYF. The CDR3, as DNA: TGCAGTGCTACCCCTGGGAGGGGTCAAGAGACCCAGTACTTC.

The rearrangement links TRBV11-2 to TRBJ2-5; 9 nucleotides line up with TRBD1. Trimming took 8 bases from V and 5 from J; bases not matched to a gene: 9. Germline CDR1 SGHAT, CDR2 FQNNGV. This CDR3 has 14 residues. The CDR3 DNA reads as TGTGCCAGCCATGGTACAGGGGGCTGGGAGACCCAGTACTTC. This gives the protein CASHGTGGWETQYF.

The chain carries TRBV12-3 or TRBV12-4 and TRBJ2-3, with a weak D call TRBD1 (6 bases). V lost 4 bases and J lost 3, with 11 bases in between. The CDR3 loop spans 14 amino acids. The CDR3 is CASSSGERTDTQYF. DNA for the CDR3: TGTGCCAGCAGTTCAGGGGAACGAACAGATACGCAGTATTTT.

The chain uses TRBV25-1 and TRBJ1-5; no clear D gene. The CDR3 covers 13 residues. Germline values: CDR1 MGHDK, CDR2 SYGVNS. V lost 4 bases, J lost 1 base, and 5 bases lay in between. The CDR3 loop is CASSGVSNQPQHF. CDR3 nucleotide sequence: TGTGCCAGCAGTGGGGTGAGCAATCAGCCCCAGCATTTT.

This clonotype was detected only a few times. This chain connects TRBV29-1 to TRBJ2-3, with D possibly matching TRBD1 (5 bases). Germline lookup yields CDR1 SQVTM and CDR2 ANQGSEA. The CDR3 is 13 amino acids. With 6 bases removed from V and 1 base from J, the gap between germline ends came to 11 bases. CDR3 residues: CSVGPRGTDTQYF. DNA for the CDR3: TGCAGCGTGGGGCCTCGGGGCACAGATACGCAGTATTTT.

This clonotype was counted many times. V is TRBV20-1 and J is TRBJ1-2; no definite D call. Germline V gene data show CDR1 as DFQATT and CDR2 as SNEGSKA (reference sequence). This CDR3 comprises 13 residues. V lost 5 bases and J lost 7, with 17 bases in between. The CDR3 protein is CSAFGPSTFGYTF. As DNA, the CDR3 is TGCAGTGCTTTCGGCCCGTCTACCTTTGGCTACACCTTC.

V usage is TRBV7-8 and J usage is TRBJ1-2; D remains ambiguous. Germline V CDR1 and CDR2: SGHVS, FQNEAQ. The CDR3 has 14 amino acids. Trimming took 5 bases from V and 4 from J, leaving 14 bases between them. In nucleotides, the CDR3 is TGTGCCAGCAGCGCTAGCGAGCAGACCTATGGCTACACCTTC. Its protein is CASSASEQTYGYTF. Using reference TRBV7-8 and TRBJ1-2 for the parts outside the CDR3, the full variable domain is GAGVSQSPRYKVAKRGQDVALRCDPISGHVSLFWYQQALGQGPEFLTYFQNEAQLDKSGLPSDRFFAERPEGSVSTLKIQRTQQEDSAVYLCASSASEQTYGYTFGSGTRLTVV.

The chain recombines TRBV11-2 with TRBJ2-3; tentatively, D is TRBD2 (6 bases). The CDR3 length is 16 residues. The V gene's germline CDR1 is SGHAT and CDR2 FQNNGV. V lost 6 bases, J lost 0 bases, and 16 bases lay in between. CDR3 protein: CASSALSGRSTDTQYF. The CDR3 bases are TGTGCCAGCAGTGCCCTGAGCGGGCGGAGCACAGATACGCAGTATTTT.

The J gene is TRBJ2-4, the V gene TRBV11-2, with 7 bases that match TRBD2. The trim removed 5 bases at V and 8 bases at J, leaving 24 bases unmatched. The CDR3 runs 19 residues. CDR1 is SGHAT and CDR2 is FQNNGV in the germline V gene. The CDR3 reads CASSTRNSPGTPGGYIQYF. The CDR3 region has the DNA TGTGCCAGCAGCACAAGAAATTCCCCCGGGACGCCGGGGGGATACATTCAGTACTTC.

This rearrangement joins TRBV6-6 to TRBJ1-2; tentative D call: TRBD1 (5 bases). The germline V gene encodes CDR1 MNHNY and CDR2 SVGAGI (reference sequence). The V gene lost 2 bases and the J gene lost 4 bases, with 17 bases spanning the gap. The CDR3 runs 16 residues. The DNA for the CDR3 is TGTGCCAGCAGTTACAGGACAAGGGACGGATCCTATGGCTACACCTTC. Translated, it gives CASSYRTRDGSYGYTF.

This chain links TRBV27 with TRBJ2-1; 10 nucleotides match TRBD1. V shed 5 bases and J 6 bases; nucleotides not matched to a gene: 7. The CDR3 extends over 15 amino acids. Germline CDR1 is MNHEY and CDR2 is SMNVEV (reference sequence). The CDR3 is CASSRRTGGLNEQFF. CDR3 bases: TGTGCCAGCAGTCGCAGGACAGGGGGACTCAATGAGCAGTTCTTC.

Details on this clonotype: A much larger clone sits a single nucleotide away, making a read error possible. The chain carries TRBV27 and TRBJ2-3, with a tentative D call TRBD2 (5 bases). Germline lookup yields CDR1 MNHEY and CDR2 SMNVEV (reference sequence). The CDR3 runs to 14 residues. Trimming took off 3 bases at V and 1 base at J, with 8 bases between the two ends. Here the CDR3 DNA reads TGTGCCAGCAGTTTTGGAGCGGGCACAGATACGCAGTATTTT. Translating it yields CASSFGAGTDTQYF.